Listed below are T cell receptor beta chains from one sample, sequenced in a study of cytomegalovirus exposure and HLA in healthy donors. Data came from immunoSEQ multiplex PCR; TCRdb stores just in-frame clones and leaves some out. The table lists around 110,000 clones, roughly 70% of them singletons. Sequencing was performed on PBMCs. These receptors all stem from a woman aged 40 to 50 in good health and CMV-seropositive. Both conserved end residues are part of each CDR3. D genes are given only for firm matches. For some rows the clone size is stated as once, few or many, or as a class when expanded; others skip it.

j_gene | v_gene | d_gene | abundance | CDR3nt | CDR3aa
TRBJ1-5 | TRBV27 | - | - | TGTGCCAGCAGGTCATATTACAGGACAAGCAATCAGCCCCAGCATTTT | CASRSYYRTSNQPQHF
TRBJ1-1 | TRBV4-2 | TRBD1 | few | TGTGCCAGCAGCCAGAGGGGGCCTGGGGACACTGAAGCTTTCTTT | CASSQRGPGDTEAFF
TRBJ1-2 | TRBV30 | TRBD1 | - | TGTGCCTGGAGCCGCCTCAGGGGGCTCTACACCTTC | CAWSRLRGLYTF
TRBJ1-2 | TRBV7-9 | TRBD1 | few | TGTGCCAGCAGCTTGGACAGGGCTAACTATGGCTACACCTTC | CASSLDRANYGYTF
TRBJ1-6 | TRBV2 | - | - | TGTGCCAGCAGTTCCAGGACACCTGATAATTCACCCCTCCACTTT | CASSSRTPDNSPLHF
TRBJ2-3 | TRBV11-2 | TRBD2 | - | TGTGCCAGCAGCTTGAGACTAGCGGGGGAGAGCACAGATACGCAGTATTTT | CASSLRLAGESTDTQYF
TRBJ2-5 | TRBV4-2 | - | - | TGTGCCAGCAGCCAGAGATTCTCATACCAAGAGACCCAGTACTTC | CASSQRFSYQETQYF
TRBJ2-5 | TRBV18 | TRBD1 | - | TGTGCCAGCTCCCCATGGCCGGGACAGTATGGGGAGACCCAGTACTTC | CASSPWPGQYGETQYF
TRBJ2-6 | TRBV6-1 | - | - | TGTGCCAGCAGTTTGAGTGGGGCCAACGTCCTGACTTTC | CASSLSGANVLTF
TRBJ1-1 | TRBV2 | - | - | TGTGCCAGCAGTCAGGTCCGCAGGAACACTGAAGCTTTCTTT | CASSQVRRNTEAFF
TRBJ2-1 | TRBV5-1 | TRBD1 | - | TGCGCCAGCAGCGTTACAGGGGAGCCTGAGCAGTTCTTC | CASSVTGEPEQFF
TRBJ1-1 | TRBV5-1 | TRBD1 | few | TGCGCCAGCAGCTTGGGTACCGGTGGGACAGGGTTCACTGAAGCTTTCTTT | CASSLGTGGTGFTEAFF
TRBJ1-6 | TRBV6-5 | - | few | TGTGCCAGCAGTCTAACCACACAGGCGGGATCACCCCTCCACTTT | CASSLTTQAGSPLHF
TRBJ2-5 | TRBV29-1 | TRBD2 | - | TGCAGCGTTGGTCTAGCGGGGGGGAAGAAGACCCAGTACTTC | CSVGLAGGKKTQYF
TRBJ1-5 | TRBV5-1 | TRBD1 | - | TGCGCCAGCTCCGAGACAGGGGCCCATCAGCCCCAGCATTTT | CASSETGAHQPQHF
TRBJ2-1 | TRBV11-3 | - | - | TGTGCCAGCAGCCAAGGGGTGTTGAATGAGCAGTTCTTC | CASSQGVLNEQFF
TRBJ2-2 | TRBV7-9 | TRBD2 | - | TGTGCCAGCAGCTTGGGGACTAGGGAGACCGGGGAGCTGTTTTTT | CASSLGTRETGELFF
TRBJ2-7 | TRBV5-4 | TRBD1 | - | TGTGCCAGCAGCTTAGGGACAGGAGATACCTACGAGCAGTACTTC | CASSLGTGDTYEQYF
TRBJ1-2 | TRBV19 | TRBD1 | - | TGTGCCAGTAGTATAAAGGGGGCGACTGGCTACACCTTC | CASSIKGATGYTF
TRBJ1-1 | TRBV2 | TRBD1 | once | TGTGCCAGCAGTGCCCGAACAGGGGGACCTGAAGCTTTCTTT | CASSARTGGPEAFF
TRBJ2-7 | TRBV5-1 | TRBD1 | few | TGCGCCAGCAGCTTGACCGGGACAGCGTACGAGCAGTACTTC | CASSLTGTAYEQYF
TRBJ1-6 | TRBV30 | TRBD1 | once | TGTGCCTGGAGTAAGTCGGGACAGCCCCTGCGGAATTCACCCCTCCACTTT | CAWSKSGQPLRNSPLHF
TRBJ1-2 | TRBV4-2 | - | once | TGTGCCAGCAGCCAAGATCCCGTGAACTATGGCTACACCTTC | CASSQDPVNYGYTF
TRBJ2-7 | TRBV10-3 | TRBD2 | - | TGTGCCATCAGAAGGACTAGTATGACCTACGAGCAGTACTTC | CAIRRTSMTYEQYF
TRBJ2-7 | TRBV27 | - | - | TGTGCCAGCAGTCCGCTGGACAGAATATACGAGCAGTACTTC | CASSPLDRIYEQYF
TRBJ1-6 | TRBV30 | TRBD1 | - | TGTGCCTGGAGTGTACGTCCGGGACAGTGGGATTCACCCCTCCACTTT | CAWSVRPGQWDSPLHF
TRBJ1-1 | TRBV5-6 | TRBD1 | once | TGTGCCAGCAGCTCCCAAGGGACAGGGATAGCTTTCTTT | CASSSQGTGIAFF
TRBJ1-6 | TRBV7-9 | TRBD1 | - | TGTGCCAGCAGCGCCCCTGGGACAGGGGTATCACCCCTCCACTTT | CASSAPGTGVSPLHF
TRBJ1-1 | TRBV9 | - | - | TGTGCCAGCAGCCGTAGTGGACAGCAGAACACTGAAGCTTTCTTT | CASSRSGQQNTEAFF
TRBJ2-1 | TRBV7-9 | TRBD2 | - | TGTGCCAGCAGCTCTACCCGGGACTACTACAATGAGCAGTTCTTC | CASSSTRDYYNEQFF
TRBJ1-4 | TRBV11-2 | - | - | TGTGCCAGCATGCTCGACGGGTATGAAAAACTGTTTTTT | CASMLDGYEKLFF
TRBJ1-2 | TRBV5-6 | - | - | TGTGCCAGCAGCTTGGAGCGACGCTATGGCTACACCTTC | CASSLERRYGYTF
TRBJ1-6 | TRBV4-3 | TRBD1 | few | TGCGCCAGCAGCCAAGTACCCGACAGGGCCCCACCCCTCCACTTT | CASSQVPDRAPPLHF
TRBJ2-1 | TRBV29-1 | TRBD2 | - | TGCAGCGTTGACCTATCTAGCGGGGGAAGTGAGCAGTTCTTC | CSVDLSSGGSEQFF
TRBJ1-5 | TRBV7-8 | TRBD1 | - | TGTGCCAGCAGCCTTCATACCGACAGGGGGTTTGGCAATCAGCCCCAGCATTTT | CASSLHTDRGFGNQPQHF
TRBJ1-1 | TRBV19 | - | - | TGTGCCACCCGACAGGTGAACACTGAAGCTTTCTTT | CATRQVNTEAFF
TRBJ2-7 | TRBV5-6 | TRBD2 | - | TGTGCCAGCAGCCCGTGGACTAGCGGGGCTAGCTCCTACGAGCAGTACTTC | CASSPWTSGASSYEQYF
TRBJ2-7 | TRBV4-2 | - | - | TGTGCCAGCAGCCAAGATTTACGAAGCACTAATTTAGAGCAGTACTTC | CASSQDLRSTNLEQYF
TRBJ1-4 | TRBV5-1 | - | few | TGCGCCAGCAGCTCTGACAGTGATAATGAAAAACTGTTTTTT | CASSSDSDNEKLFF
TRBJ1-1 | TRBV2 | TRBD1 | - | TGTGCCAGCAGGGGAGACAGGGGGGGAGCTTTCTTT | CASRGDRGGAFF
TRBJ1-2 | TRBV28 | TRBD1 | few | TGTGCCAGCAGTTTGGGTCCGGGACAGCCGCTTTACACCTTC | CASSLGPGQPLYTF
TRBJ1-2 | TRBV19 | TRBD1 | - | TGTGCCAGTAGTTCCGGGACAGCTACAAACTATGGCTACACCTTC | CASSSGTATNYGYTF
TRBJ1-2 | TRBV6-5 | TRBD1 | - | TGTGCCAGCACCAAAATCAGGGGGCAGGGTGGCTACACCTTC | CASTKIRGQGGYTF
TRBJ1-5 | TRBV6-5 | - | - | TGTGCCAGCAGTCTGAGGGAAAACCAGCCCCAGCATTTT | CASSLRENQPQHF
TRBJ1-1 | TRBV5-6 | - | - | TGTGCCAGCAGCTTAAGAGACACTGAAGCTTTCTTT | CASSLRDTEAFF
TRBJ1-1 | TRBV4-1 | TRBD1 | - | TGCGCCAGCAGCCAGGAATTGGACAGGCCTTTCACTGAAGCTTTCTTT | CASSQELDRPFTEAFF
TRBJ2-4 | TRBV5-8 | - | - | TGTGCCGGACAGCAACTAGCCAAAAACATTCAGTACTTC | CAGQQLAKNIQYF
TRBJ2-3 | TRBV15 | - | - | TGTGCCACCAGCCGAAGTGGGCATACTAGCACAGATACGCAGTATTTT | CATSRSGHTSTDTQYF
TRBJ2-5 | TRBV9 | - | - | TGTGCCAGCAGCGTAGCTACGAGAGGGGGGGGCGGAGAGACCCAGTACTTC | CASSVATRGGGGETQYF
TRBJ2-7 | TRBV11-2 | TRBD2 | - | TGTGCCAGCAGCTTTCTGGCGGGGGGAGACTACGAGCAGTACTTC | CASSFLAGGDYEQYF
TRBJ1-2 | TRBV15 | TRBD1 | - | TGTGCCACCAGCACAACACAGGGGAACGCTGGCTACACCTTC | CATSTTQGNAGYTF
TRBJ1-1 | TRBV11-3 | - | - | TGTGCCAGCAGTTGGACAGCGAACACTGAAGCTTTCTTT | CASSWTANTEAFF
TRBJ1-1 | TRBV6-6 | - | - | TGTGCCAGCAGTGGGGCTGGCGGGAAGAACACTGAAGCTTTCTTT | CASSGAGGKNTEAFF
TRBJ1-2 | TRBV5-1 | - | - | TGCGCCAGCAGCGAAGGACAGAGCCTCTATGGCTACACCTTC | CASSEGQSLYGYTF
TRBJ2-7 | TRBV9 | - | - | TGTGCCAGCAGCGTAGGTGGGGGGGGGCCTTCCCACGAGCAGTACTTC | CASSVGGGGPSHEQYF
TRBJ2-5 | TRBV27 | TRBD1 | - | TGTGCCAGCAGCCGTCGGACAGGGGTAGAGACCCAGTACTTC | CASSRRTGVETQYF
TRBJ1-2 | TRBV11-1 | - | - | TGTGCCAGCAGCTTGACCAGGGCGGCCTCGGGCGGCTACACCTTC | CASSLTRAASGGYTF
TRBJ1-5 | TRBV5-5 | TRBD1 | - | TGTGCCAGCAGTTACACAGGGGCCTCCAATCAGCCCCAGCATTTT | CASSYTGASNQPQHF
TRBJ1-1 | TRBV10-1 | TRBD1 | - | TGCGCCAGCACCGGACAGGGCACTGAAGCTTTCTTT | CASTGQGTEAFF
TRBJ2-3 | TRBV2 | TRBD2 | - | TGTGCCAGCAGTGACGGGGGGGCATCTAGCACAGATACGCAGTATTTT | CASSDGGASSTDTQYF